Described below is a single TCR beta chain sequence and its context. This CDR3 comprises 12 residues. V was trimmed by 7 bases and J by 5 bases, leaving 11 bases between them. Germline-derived CDR1 and CDR2 are LNHDA and SQIVND (reference sequence). This sample was taken from a study of shared clonotypes between healthy human individuals. Study details: Three plates each covered CD4 naive and memory; CD8 naive two, CD8 memory one.

Method: immunoSEQ multiplex PCR; TCRdb's copy keeps in-frame clones and lacks some. In the table there are 2 million to 2.5 million clones, about 94% of which are singletons. The chain couples TRBV19 to TRBJ1-2; D is possibly TRBD1 (5 bases). Sequencing was performed on naive CD4+ T cells sorted from blood. The subset here: CD45RA+ positively selected. This clonotype was sampled from a man younger than 35 in good health. The CDR3: CASTDGGYGYTF. Here the CDR3 DNA reads TGTGCCAGTACCGATGGGGGATATGGCTACACCTTC.